Each of the 32 T cell receptor beta chains below was sequenced from the same sample in a study of blood T cells in healthy people across ages (dated by TCRdb to between 2015 and 2017). Preparation of the library involved 5' RACE. The sample was run on an Illumina HiSeq 2500. A second PCR of roughly 7 to 11 cycles was performed with a sample-barcoded 5' primer and a J-beta primer mix. The public reads were reprocessed in TCRdb via fastp at Q25 and MiXCR, keeping in-frame beta chains. CDR3 protein sequences are deduplicated, and each keeps its most common genes and DNA. Present in this sample are approximately 800,000 distinct CDR3 sequences, approximately 67% of which were seen just once. Jointly, the top ten make up roughly a quarter of the sample. The material sequenced was blood. These receptors were obtained from a man younger than 40 in good health.

The chain combines TRBV5-1 with TRBJ2-5, with D perhaps matching TRBD1 (6 bases). Germline CDR1 is SGHRS and CDR2 is YFSETQ. This CDR3 region has 15 residues. V shed 5 bases and J shed 2 bases, with 16 bases lying between them. DNA of the CDR3: TGCGCCAGCAGGGAAGGGACACTGGGGCAAGAGACCCAGTACTTC. Protein product: CASREGTLGQETQYF.

In DNA form, the CDR3 reads TGTGCCTGGAATATGGGGACAGGGGGCGAGCAGTACTTC. Its protein product is CAWNMGTGGEQYF. V usage is TRBV30 and J usage is TRBJ2-4; 11 nucleotides match TRBD1. The assigned J gene may be wrong: the sequence end matches TRBJ2-7 better. The germline gives CDR1 GTSNPN, CDR2 SVGIG (reference sequence). The CDR3 length is 13 residues.

The rearrangement links TRBV7-9 to TRBJ1-1, with 7 bases aligning to TRBD1. CDR1 and CDR2 (germline): SEHNR, FQNEAQ (reference sequence). The V segment lost 5 bases and the J segment 2 bases; nucleotides outside the gene matches: 5. This CDR3 has 14 amino acids. The CDR3 is CASSRGDRNTEAFF. CDR3 sequence (DNA): TGTGCCAGCAGCAGGGGGGACAGAAACACTGAAGCTTTCTTT.

The J gene is TRBJ1-6, the V gene TRBV10-3, with D unclear. Germline values: CDR1 ENHRY, CDR2 SYGVKD. The germline V and J ends were trimmed by 0 bases and 7 bases, with 10 bases remaining between them. There are 15 residues in the CDR3. CDR3 sequence reads: CAISESLGRNSPLHF. The CDR3, as DNA: TGTGCCATCAGTGAGTCGCTAGGCAGGAATTCACCCCTCCACTTT.

This chain connects TRBV4-2 to TRBJ1-2; D unresolved. The CDR3 extends over 15 amino acids. CDR1 is LGHNA, CDR2 YNFKEQ, per germline. Trimming removed 0 bases at V and 0 bases at J, with 8 bases between. CDR3 in DNA: TGTGCCAGCAGCCAAGAATGGGTGTCTAACTATGGCTACACCTTC. The encoded protein is CASSQEWVSNYGYTF.

V usage is TRBV6-2 or TRBV6-3 and J usage is TRBJ2-5, with D uncertain. Germline V gene lookup returns CDR1 MNHEY and CDR2 SVGEGT. This CDR3 contains 15 residues. Trimming left V 5 bases short and J 0 bases short, with 13 bases between. CDR3 sequence reads: CASSETFQYQETQYF. For the CDR3, the DNA is TGTGCCAGCAGTGAGACTTTCCAGTACCAAGAGACCCAGTACTTC.

The gene calls are TRBV7-2 and TRBJ2-3, with D possibly TRBD2 on 7 matching bases. The CDR3 length is 13 residues. In germline, CDR1 is SGHTA, CDR2 FQGNSA. V was clipped by 11 bases and J by 1 base, with 13 bases between them. The CDR3 loop is CAWGGPGTDTQYF. CDR3 nucleotides: TGTGCCTGGGGGGGGCCTGGCACAGATACGCAGTATTTT.

This clonotype came up a few times. The chain carries TRBV7-2 and TRBJ1-2; D is unclear. Trimming removed 1 base at V and 7 bases at J, with 16 bases between. Looked up from germline, CDR1 is SGHTA and CDR2 is FQGNSA. The CDR3 runs to 15 residues. The CDR3 loop is CASSLVGGPSFGYTF. The DNA for the CDR3 is TGTGCCAGCAGCTTAGTAGGAGGGCCTTCATTTGGCTACACCTTC.

This sequence joins TRBV4-3 and TRBJ2-7, with D tentatively TRBD1 (5 bases). V lost 0 bases and J lost 4, with 13 bases in between. Germline values: CDR1 LGHNA, CDR2 YSLEER. This CDR3 spans 15 amino acids. The CDR3 coding sequence is TGCGCCAGCAGCCAAGATCACGGTAGGGGTTACGAGCAGTACTTC. It codes for CASSQDHGRGYEQYF.

The rearrangement uses TRBV12-5 and TRBJ2-1; 12 bases align to TRBD2. The CDR3 is 15 residues long. J lost 7 bases, V lost 5 bases, and 6 bases had no gene match. Per germline, CDR1 LGHNT and CDR2 FRNRAP. The CDR3 region is CASGIGLAGLNEQFF. The CDR3 coding sequence is TGTGCTAGTGGTATAGGACTAGCGGGGCTGAATGAGCAGTTCTTC. The whole variable domain, remainder taken from reference TRBV12-5 and TRBJ2-1, is DARVTQTPRHKVTEMGQEVTMRCQPILGHNTVFWYRQTMMQGLELLAYFRNRAPLDDSGMPKDRFSAEMPDATLATLKIQPSEPRDSAVYFCASGIGLAGLNEQFFGPGTRLTVL.

The chain employs TRBV6-6 and TRBJ2-1; possible D gene TRBD1, 5 bases. CDR3 size: 14 residues. The germline V gene encodes CDR1 MNHNY and CDR2 SVGAGI (reference sequence). The V and J ends lost 8 bases and 0 bases respectively, with 11 bases between them. The CDR3 region is CASFDRYSYNEQFF. The CDR3, as DNA: TGTGCCAGCTTCGACAGATACTCCTACAATGAGCAGTTCTTC.

This clonotype was counted only a few times. J is TRBJ2-6 and V is TRBV12-3 or TRBV12-4, with D perhaps matching TRBD1 (5 bases). V gave up 1 base and J gave up 0 bases, with 10 bases separating them. The CDR3 sequence is 17 residues long. CDR3 in amino acids: CASSLEQASSGANVLTF. The CDR3 region has the DNA TGTGCCAGCAGTTTAGAACAGGCAAGCTCTGGGGCCAACGTCCTGACTTTC.

The V call is TRBV29-1, the J call TRBJ1-2; D may be TRBD1 (5 bases). CDR3 length: 13 residues. The V gene's germline CDR1 is SQVTM and CDR2 ANQGSEA. V lost 4 bases and J 4 bases, leaving 13 bases between the germline ends. The DNA of the CDR3 is TGCAGCGTTGCGGGGCAGGGTGCCTATGGCTACACCTTC. It codes for CSVAGQGAYGYTF.

The chain links TRBV5-1 to TRBJ2-5; a possible D gene is TRBD2 (6 bases). The V gene's germline CDR1 is SGHRS and CDR2 YFSETQ. Trimming pared 0 bases from V and 4 bases from J, leaving 22 bases between. The CDR3 consists of 18 residues. CDR3 DNA: TGCGCCAGCAGCTTGGTGGCTAGCGTGTTGGTCCCTCGAGAGACCCAGTACTTC. Translated, it gives CASSLVASVLVPRETQYF.

V gene TRBV7-9 combines with J gene TRBJ2-5; D remains ambiguous. CDR1 is SEHNR, CDR2 FQNEAQ, per germline (reference sequence). V lost 9 bases and J 4 bases, leaving 12 bases between the germline ends. This CDR3 has 12 residues. The CDR3 loop reads CASTPETETQYF. DNA for the CDR3: TGTGCCAGTACCCCTGAGACAGAGACCCAGTACTTC.

The V and J genes are TRBV27 and TRBJ1-2; D possibly corresponds to TRBD1 (5 bases). The CDR3 is 15 amino acids. Trimming stripped 6 bases from V and 7 bases from J, with 21 bases between. The germline V gene encodes CDR1 MNHEY and CDR2 SMNVEV (reference sequence). The DNA for the CDR3 is TGTGCCAGCAGCCGGGGGACGGCGGGGGTTGCTGGCTACACCTTC. It encodes CASSRGTAGVAGYTF.

The V and J genes are TRBV6-5 and TRBJ2-5, with 7 bases aligning to TRBD2. V dropped 6 bases and J dropped 2; count of bases not matched to a gene: 9. Germline lookup yields CDR1 MNHEY and CDR2 SVGAGI. The CDR3 covers 15 residues. Here the CDR3 reads CASSSSGWGQETQYF. The DNA of the CDR3 is TGTGCCAGCAGCAGTAGCGGGTGGGGACAAGAGACCCAGTACTTC.

The chain links TRBV28 to TRBJ1-2; D unresolved. The germline gives CDR1 MDHEN, CDR2 SYDVKM. The CDR3 runs 12 residues. Trimming left V 10 bases short and J 4 bases short, with 13 bases between. The CDR3 loop reads CATQQLRYGYTF. The CDR3 DNA reads TGTGCCACCCAGCAACTCCGCTATGGCTACACCTTC.

The sample holds a few counts of this clonotype. This chain connects TRBV5-1 to TRBJ2-1, with 8 positions matching TRBD1. J lost 3 bases, V lost 3 bases, and 5 bases had no gene match. There are 15 residues in the CDR3. The germline V gene encodes CDR1 SGHRS and CDR2 YFSETQ. The CDR3 protein is CASSWGDRLYNEQFF. DNA for the CDR3: TGCGCCAGCAGCTGGGGGGACAGGCTCTACAATGAGCAGTTCTTC. The full variable domain, completed using reference TRBV5-1 and TRBJ2-1, is KAGVTQTPRYLIKTRGQQVTLSCSPISGHRSVSWYQQTPGQGLQFLFEYFSETQRNKGNFPGRFSGRQFSNSRSEMNVSTLELGDSALYLCASSWGDRLYNEQFFGPGTRLTVL.

The DNA for the CDR3 is TGCGCCAGCAGCGCGGGACAGGGGCAGGATACGCAGTATTTT. Translation gives CASSAGQGQDTQYF. The rearrangement joins TRBV5-1 to TRBJ2-3; 10 bases are a match to TRBD1. The germline CDR1 and CDR2 sequences are SGHRS and YFSETQ. Trimming removed 4 bases from V and 6 bases from J; junction bases left unmatched: 5. There are 14 residues in the CDR3.

This chain connects TRBV4-3 to TRBJ2-3; D tentatively reads TRBD1 or TRBD2 (5 bases each). Germline loops: CDR1 LGHNA, CDR2 YSLEER. V was pared by 0 bases and J by 5 bases, with 15 bases between. This CDR3 spans 16 amino acids. The CDR3 region is CASSQEEGTPRDTQYF. The DNA of the CDR3 is TGCGCCAGCAGCCAAGAAGAAGGGACCCCCAGAGATACGCAGTATTTT.

V gene TRBV12-3 or TRBV12-4 combines with J gene TRBJ2-6, with a tentative D call TRBD2 (5 bases). V lost 6 bases and J 2 bases, leaving 14 bases between the germline ends. The CDR3 has 16 amino acids. The CDR3 region has the DNA TGTGCCAGCAGGTCCGGGATACAAGCTGGGGCCAACGTCCTGACTTTC. It is translated as CASRSGIQAGANVLTF.

Remarks on this clonotype: A junction boundary mismatches the germline segment, possibly from a read error. This rearrangement joins TRBV18 to TRBJ1-1; unclear D gene. There are 13 residues in the CDR3. The germline CDR1 and CDR2 sequences are KGHSH and LQKENI. The CDR3 nucleotides are TGTGTCAGCTCATCCGAGGGAAACACTGAAGCTTTCTTT. Protein: CVSSSEGNTEAFF.

The V gene is TRBV12-3 or TRBV12-4, the J gene TRBJ1-2, with D possibly being TRBD1 (6 bases). The CDR3 is 16 residues long. Trimming removed 5 bases from V and 1 base from J, with 17 bases in between. The CDR3 spells CASSPTDSHFNYGYTF. For the CDR3, the DNA is TGTGCCAGCAGTCCCACGGACAGCCACTTTAACTATGGCTACACCTTC.

The V call is TRBV6-6, the J call TRBJ1-5, with D perhaps matching TRBD1 (6 bases). The CDR3 covers 13 residues. CDR1 is MNHNY and CDR2 is SVGAGI in the germline V gene (reference sequence). The ends were cut back, 8 bases at V and 7 bases at J, with 15 bases in the middle. CDR3 protein: CASFGTRGQPQHF. The DNA of the CDR3 is TGTGCCAGCTTCGGGACAAGAGGACAGCCCCAGCATTTT.

There are a few counts of this clonotype. The chain carries TRBV4-3 and TRBJ1-2, with 7 bases lining up with TRBD1. The CDR3 has 15 amino acids. Looked up from germline, CDR1 is LGHNA and CDR2 is YSLEER. Trimming removed 0 bases from V and 6 bases from J; junction bases left unmatched: 7. The CDR3 reads CASSQDDREVDGYTF. CDR3 nucleotides: TGCGCCAGCAGCCAAGACGACAGGGAAGTCGATGGCTACACCTTC.

This clonotype has just a few counts. This chain joins TRBV12-3 or TRBV12-4 and TRBJ1-2; D might be TRBD1 (6 bases). V shed 7 bases and J shed 4 bases, with 16 bases lying between them. The CDR3 runs 14 residues. The CDR3 DNA is TGTGCCAGCACCCTACAGGGTTCTCCCTATGGCTACACCTTC. Encoded protein: CASTLQGSPYGYTF.

V gene TRBV9 combines with J gene TRBJ2-1, with 8 bases that match TRBD1. TRBJ2-7 explains the end of the DNA better; the J call may be wrong. From germline, CDR1 is SGDLS and CDR2 YYNGEE. This CDR3 region has 16 residues. DNA for the CDR3: TGTGCCAGCAGCGATAACAGGGGGAGTAACTCCTACGAGCAGTACTTC. It codes for CASSDNRGSNSYEQYF.

This clonotype was observed a handful of times. The chain couples TRBV3-1 to TRBJ2-7; TRBD1 is a possible D gene (5 bases). Germline V gives CDR1 LGHDT, CDR2 YNNKEL (reference sequence). Trimming stripped 3 bases from V and 1 base from J, with 7 bases between. This CDR3 spans 13 amino acids. The CDR3 nucleotides are TGTGCCAGCAGCCAGCAGGGATCCTACGAGCAGTACTTC. Protein sequence: CASSQQGSYEQYF.

This clonotype showed up just once. This sequence joins TRBV2 and TRBJ2-7; no definite D call. Germline CDR1 SNHLY, CDR2 FYNNEI. The CDR3 sequence is 13 residues long. V was cut by 8 bases and J by 2 bases, with 13 bases left in between. In DNA, the CDR3 is TGTGCCAGCGGCAGGATCCTAGCCTACGAGCAGTACTTC. Its protein is CASGRILAYEQYF.

The V and J genes are TRBV20-1 and TRBJ2-3, with 9 bases lining up with TRBD2. Germline assignment: CDR1 DFQATT and CDR2 SNEGSKA (reference sequence). The CDR3 totals 14 residues. The junction had 5 bases not matched to a gene; V was cut back by 1 base and J by 6 bases. This CDR3 is CSARVASGVDTQYF. The CDR3 DNA sequence: TGCAGTGCTAGAGTCGCTAGCGGGGTTGATACGCAGTATTTT.

The rearrangement links TRBV11-3 to TRBJ2-4; the D gene is possibly TRBD2 (5 bases). The J call may be mistaken, given a closer DNA end match to TRBJ2-5. Germline V gene data show CDR1 as SGHNT and CDR2 as YENEEA. The length of the CDR3 is 15 residues. The CDR3 bases are TGTGCCAGCAGCTCGCGGACTGGCCAAAGGGAGACCCAGTACTTC. The encoded protein is CASSSRTGQRETQYF.